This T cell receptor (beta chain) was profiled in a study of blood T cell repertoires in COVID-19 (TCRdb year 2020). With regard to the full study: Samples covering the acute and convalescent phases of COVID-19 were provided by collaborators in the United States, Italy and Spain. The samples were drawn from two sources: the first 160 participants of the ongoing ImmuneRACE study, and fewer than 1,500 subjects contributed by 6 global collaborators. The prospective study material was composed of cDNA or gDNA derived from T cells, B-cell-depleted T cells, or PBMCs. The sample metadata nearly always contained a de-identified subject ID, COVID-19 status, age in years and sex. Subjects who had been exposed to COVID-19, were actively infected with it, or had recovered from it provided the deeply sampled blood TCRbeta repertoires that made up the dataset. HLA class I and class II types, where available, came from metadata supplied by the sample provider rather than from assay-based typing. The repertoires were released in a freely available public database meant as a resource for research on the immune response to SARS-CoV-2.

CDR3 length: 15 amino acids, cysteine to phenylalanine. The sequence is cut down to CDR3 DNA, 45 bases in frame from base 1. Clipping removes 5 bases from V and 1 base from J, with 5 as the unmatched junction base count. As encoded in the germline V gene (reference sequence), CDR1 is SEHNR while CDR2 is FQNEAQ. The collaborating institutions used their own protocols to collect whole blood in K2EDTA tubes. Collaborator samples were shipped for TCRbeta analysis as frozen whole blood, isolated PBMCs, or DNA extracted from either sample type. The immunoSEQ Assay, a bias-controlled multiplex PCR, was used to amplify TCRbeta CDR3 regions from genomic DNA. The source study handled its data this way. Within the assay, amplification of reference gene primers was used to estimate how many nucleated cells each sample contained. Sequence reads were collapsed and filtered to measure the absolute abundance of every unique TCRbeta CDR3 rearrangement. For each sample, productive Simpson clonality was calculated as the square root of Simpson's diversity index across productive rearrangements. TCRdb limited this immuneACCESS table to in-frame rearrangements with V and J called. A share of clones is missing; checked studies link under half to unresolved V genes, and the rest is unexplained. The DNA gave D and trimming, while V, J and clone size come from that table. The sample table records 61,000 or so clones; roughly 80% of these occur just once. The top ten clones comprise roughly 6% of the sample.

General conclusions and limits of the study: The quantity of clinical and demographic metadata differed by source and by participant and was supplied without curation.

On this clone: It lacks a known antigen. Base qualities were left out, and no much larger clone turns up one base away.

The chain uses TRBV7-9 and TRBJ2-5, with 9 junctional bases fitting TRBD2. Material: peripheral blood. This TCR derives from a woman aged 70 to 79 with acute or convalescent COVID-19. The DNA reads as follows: TGTGCCAGCAGCCTCAGAGCGGGGGGCCAAGAGACCCAGTACTTC. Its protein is CASSLRAGGQETQYF.